Below, 26 T cell receptor beta chains from the same sample are listed, as sequenced in a study of beta chain features in type 1 diabetes. cDNA synthesis used the whole RNA isolate, giving expressed TCRB sequences. Sequencing was performed with immunoSEQ multiplex PCR; in TCRdb, only in-frame clones are kept and a portion is missing. The sample consists of about 260,000 clones, roughly 70% of them appearing once. Sequenced input: naive CD4+ T cells from blood. These receptors originate from a man younger than 40 in good health.

The chain combines TRBV5-1 with TRBJ2-1, with 13 bases identical to TRBD2. Germline V gene sequence: CDR1 SGHRS, CDR2 YFSETQ. J was trimmed by 0 bases and V by 1 base; bases with no gene match: 4. The CDR3 runs to 18 residues. The CDR3 region has the DNA TGCGCCAGCAGCTTGTGGACTAGCGGGAGCAGCTCCTACAATGAGCAGTTCTTC. This sequence encodes CASSLWTSGSSSYNEQFF.

The rearrangement joins TRBV4-1 to TRBJ1-4, with TRBD1 identical over 8 bases. With 1 base clipped from V and 9 bases from J, the junction kept 10 bases outside the gene matches. CDR1 and CDR2 (germline): MGHRA, YSYEKL. The CDR3 is 16 amino acids. CDR3 sequence: CASSQVVTGGLKKLFF. The CDR3 nucleotides read TGCGCCAGCAGCCAAGTTGTCACAGGGGGTTTGAAAAAACTGTTTTTT.

This clone was observed once. V gene TRBV5-1 combines with J gene TRBJ2-3; possibly TRBD2 for D (5 bases). The germline V and J ends were trimmed by 4 bases and 1 base, with 16 bases remaining between them. Germline loops: CDR1 SGHRS, CDR2 YFSETQ. The CDR3 is 16 residues long. The CDR3 region has the DNA TGCGCCAGCAGCCAAATCGGGGTAGTCGGCACAGATACGCAGTATTTT. It translates to CASSQIGVVGTDTQYF.

This clone was found once. V usage is TRBV30 and J usage is TRBJ2-3, with TRBD2 identical over 10 bases. With V trimmed by 0 bases and J by 4 bases, 16 bases remained unmatched. The germline V gene encodes CDR1 GTSNPN and CDR2 SVGIG (reference sequence). This CDR3 is built from 19 residues. The CDR3 spells CAWSVLRLTSGILPDTQYF. CDR3 DNA sequence: TGTGCCTGGAGTGTACTCCGCCTTACTAGCGGGATACTGCCAGATACGCAGTATTTT. The entire variable domain, with the rest obtained from reference TRBV30 and TRBJ2-3, is as follows: SQTIHQWPATLVQPVGSPLSLECTVEGTSNPNLYWYRQAAGRGLQLLFYSVGIGQISSEVPQNLSASRPQDRQFILSSKKLLLSDSGFYLCAWSVLRLTSGILPDTQYFGPGTRLTVL.

V gene TRBV7-2 combines with J gene TRBJ2-7; maybe TRBD1 (6 bases). V dropped 1 base and J dropped 0 bases, with 16 bases sitting between them. This CDR3 spans 17 amino acids. Per the germline V gene, CDR1 is SGHTA and CDR2 is FQGNSA. CDR3 protein: CASSLEQGEGSSYEQYF. The CDR3 DNA reads as TGTGCCAGCAGCTTAGAACAGGGAGAGGGGAGCTCCTACGAGCAGTACTTC.

This clone has a handful of counts. The chain joins TRBV29-1 to TRBJ1-1; D remains ambiguous. V shed 4 bases and J shed 2 bases, with 14 bases lying between them. Germline V CDR1 and CDR2: SQVTM, ANQGSEA. This CDR3 is 14 amino acids long. CDR3 bases: TGCAGCGTTGTAGTAATCGGACCAAACACTGAAGCTTTCTTT. Translation gives CSVVVIGPNTEAFF.

The CDR3 loop reads CASSDPSKPQYF. The CDR3 nucleotides are TGTGCCAGCAGTGACCCCTCCAAGCCGCAGTATTTT. This chain connects TRBV6-1 to TRBJ2-3; D gene uncertain. V was clipped by 3 bases and J by 10 bases, with 11 bases between them. Germline CDR1 is MNHNS and CDR2 is SASEGT. CDR3 length: 12 amino acids.

The chain combines TRBV11-2 with TRBJ2-3; the match to TRBD2 covers 11 bases. There are 16 residues in the CDR3. Trimming removed 6 bases from V and 3 bases from J; junction bases left unmatched: 8. Germline CDR1 reads SGHAT; CDR2 reads FQNNGV. CDR3: CASSHRLAGKTDTQYF. The CDR3 DNA is TGTGCCAGCAGTCATCGACTAGCGGGGAAAACAGATACGCAGTATTTT.

This chain uses TRBV29-1 with TRBJ2-7; tentatively, D is TRBD2 (5 bases). The CDR3 consists of 13 residues. Trimming took 2 bases from V and 3 from J, leaving 11 bases between them. Looked up from germline, CDR1 is SQVTM and CDR2 is ANQGSEA. CDR3: CSVELFGLYEQYF. In DNA, the CDR3 is TGCAGCGTTGAACTGTTCGGACTCTACGAGCAGTACTTC.

This chain uses TRBV4-2 with TRBJ2-3; D gene ambiguous. Looked up from germline, CDR1 is LGHNA and CDR2 is YNFKEQ. The CDR3 has 17 residues. The ends were cut back, 0 bases at V and 6 bases at J, with 19 bases in the middle. CDR3 sequence: CASSQETSWLVSDTQYF. For the CDR3, the DNA is TGTGCCAGCAGCCAAGAAACATCGTGGCTAGTCTCGGATACGCAGTATTTT.

The V gene is TRBV29-1, the J gene TRBJ1-1; no reliable D call. With 7 bases removed from V and 1 base from J, the gap between germline ends came to 13 bases. This CDR3 is 13 amino acids long. Germline V gene data show CDR1 as SQVTM and CDR2 as ANQGSEA. The DNA of the CDR3 is TGCAGCGGCCGGCCCGACGGGAACACTGAAGCTTTCTTT. Protein product: CSGRPDGNTEAFF. The entire variable domain, with the rest obtained from reference TRBV29-1 and TRBJ1-1, is as follows: SAVISQKPSRDICQRGTSLTIQCQVDSQVTMMFWYRQQPGQSLTLIATANQGSEATYESGFVIDKFPISRPNLTFSTLTVSNMSPEDSSIYLCSGRPDGNTEAFFGQGTRLTVV.

This clone was counted a few times. The gene calls are TRBV7-9 and TRBJ2-7, with TRBD2 matching 14 bases. V trimming: 5 bases; J trimming: 5 bases; junction bases outside the gene matches: 2. The CDR3 consists of 14 residues. Germline CDR1 SEHNR, CDR2 FQNEAQ (reference sequence). This CDR3 reads CASSQTSGRDEQYF. CDR3 DNA sequence: TGTGCCAGCAGCCAGACTAGCGGGAGGGACGAGCAGTACTTC.

There are a few counts of this clone. Other DNA sequences in this sample translate to the same CDR3. The chain is built from TRBV29-1 and TRBJ2-3; D is ambiguous. The V gene's germline CDR1 is SQVTM and CDR2 ANQGSEA. CDR3 length: 13 residues. Trimming shortened V by 4 bases and J by 0 bases, and 8 bases separated the two germline ends. CDR3 sequence (DNA): TGCAGCGTTGGCAGAGCTAGCACAGATACGCAGTATTTT. Residues: CSVGRASTDTQYF.

The rearrangement joins TRBV30 to TRBJ2-1; no clear D gene. Germline V gene data show CDR1 as GTSNPN and CDR2 as SVGIG (reference sequence). The CDR3 spans 13 residues. With 3 bases removed from V and 0 bases from J, the gap between germline ends came to 6 bases. The CDR3 DNA reads as TGTGCCTGGAGGGCGATCTCCTACAATGAGCAGTTCTTC. It codes for CAWRAISYNEQFF.

The chain carries TRBV27 and TRBJ2-7; D is uncertain. Germline V lookup: CDR1 MNHEY, CDR2 SMNVEV (reference sequence). CDR3 length equals 13 residues. V lost 10 bases and J lost 7, with 20 bases in between. The CDR3: CAIGSGSLSEQYF. Written as DNA, the CDR3 is TGTGCCATCGGCTCTGGGTCACTCAGTGAGCAGTACTTC.

A note on this clone: One end of the junction does not line up with germline, which may come from a read error. The rearrangement links TRBV29-1 to TRBJ1-2; TRBD1 matches at 7 bases. The CDR3 totals 14 residues. Germline values: CDR1 SQVTM, CDR2 ANQGSEA. The CDR3 here is CSVEGITGVGGYTF. For the CDR3, the DNA is TGCAGCGTGGAAGGTATCACAGGGGTCGGTGGCTACACCTTC.

V is TRBV9 and J is TRBJ2-2; no firm D call. This CDR3 region has 15 residues. Germline V lookup: CDR1 SGDLS, CDR2 YYNGEE. V lost 4 bases, J lost 4 bases, and 14 bases lay in between. CDR3 nucleotide sequence: TGTGCCAGCAGCCTAAACGACCCGGCCACCGGGGAGCTGTTTTTT. Its translation is CASSLNDPATGELFF.

This clone came up once. The chain uses TRBV29-1 and TRBJ1-1; D may be TRBD1 (5 bases). CDR1 and CDR2 (germline): SQVTM, ANQGSEA. The CDR3 is 13 residues long. CDR3: CSGAVRENTEAFF. The CDR3 region has the DNA TGCAGTGGGGCGGTCAGGGAGAACACTGAAGCTTTCTTT.

V is TRBV19 and J is TRBJ2-3; TRBD2 matches at 13 bases. CDR3 length: 15 residues. Germline V lookup: CDR1 LNHDA, CDR2 SQIVND (reference sequence). V lost 6 bases to trimming and J lost 4 bases; unmatched junction nucleotides: 4. The CDR3 bases are TGTGCCAGTAGCGGCGGGACTAGCGGGGCAGATACGCAGTATTTT. It yields the protein CASSGGTSGADTQYF.

The V and J genes are TRBV28 and TRBJ2-7; TRBD2 matches 11 bases. V shed 4 bases and J 8 bases; nucleotides not matched to a gene: 13. Per germline, CDR1 MDHEN and CDR2 SYDVKM. CDR3 size: 16 residues. This chain's CDR3 is CASSSPGLAERTQQYF. In DNA form, the CDR3 reads TGTGCCAGCAGTTCGCCGGGACTAGCGGAGAGGACCCAGCAGTACTTC.

V gene TRBV25-1 combines with J gene TRBJ2-7; 8 bases agree with TRBD2. The CDR3 sequence is 16 residues long. CDR1 is MGHDK, CDR2 SYGVNS, per germline. Germline trimming cut 2 bases from V and 1 base from J; bases unmatched to any gene: 7. The CDR3 sequence is CASSEIGRVGSYEQYF. Here the CDR3 DNA reads TGTGCCAGCAGTGAAATCGGGAGGGTGGGATCCTACGAGCAGTACTTC.

For this clone: The same CDR3 arises from other DNA sequences in this sample as well. The chain has TRBV29-1 and TRBJ2-7; D is uncertain. V lost 1 base to trimming and J lost 1 base, with 2 bases between them. The germline V gene has CDR1 SQVTM and CDR2 ANQGSEA. This CDR3 is 11 amino acids long. DNA for the CDR3: TGCAGCGTTGAAGCATCCTACGAGCAGTACTTC. Encoded protein: CSVEASYEQYF.

The V gene is TRBV30, the J gene TRBJ1-1, with unresolved D. The CDR3 is made up of 14 amino acids. V shed 0 bases and J shed 4 bases, with 12 bases lying between them. CDR1 and CDR2 from the germline V gene are GTSNPN and SVGIG (reference sequence). The CDR3 sequence is CAWSVLSGGTEAFF. CDR3 sequence (DNA): TGTGCCTGGAGTGTTCTTTCCGGTGGCACTGAAGCTTTCTTT. The whole variable domain, filled in from reference TRBV30 and TRBJ1-1, reads SQTIHQWPATLVQPVGSPLSLECTVEGTSNPNLYWYRQAAGRGLQLLFYSVGIGQISSEVPQNLSASRPQDRQFILSSKKLLLSDSGFYLCAWSVLSGGTEAFFGQGTRLTVV.

V is TRBV29-1 and J is TRBJ1-1; D gene ambiguous. V was clipped by 4 bases and J by 1 base, with 10 bases between them. The V gene's germline CDR1 is SQVTM and CDR2 ANQGSEA. The CDR3 has 13 amino acids. CDR3 amino acids: CSVGRLANTEAFF. The CDR3 nucleotides are TGCAGCGTTGGTCGTTTGGCGAACACTGAAGCTTTCTTT.

The chain couples TRBV7-9 to TRBJ2-3; TRBD2 matches at 9 bases. With 5 bases clipped from V and 6 bases from J, the junction kept 15 bases outside the gene matches. This CDR3 comprises 17 residues. Germline V gene lookup returns CDR1 SEHNR and CDR2 FQNEAQ (reference sequence). The CDR3 is CASSPGMAGGPSDTQYF. The CDR3 nucleotides are TGTGCCAGCAGCCCCGGAATGGCGGGGGGGCCATCGGATACGCAGTATTTT. Variable domain in full (rest from reference TRBV7-9 and TRBJ2-3): DTGVSQNPRHKITKRGQNVTFRCDPISEHNRLYWYRQTLGQGPEFLTYFQNEAQLEKSRLLSDRFSAERPKGSFSTLEIQRTEQGDSAMYLCASSPGMAGGPSDTQYFGPGTRLTVL.

This clone has just a few counts. The genes are TRBV30 and TRBJ2-3, with TRBD2 as a possible D gene (5 bases). The V end lost 0 bases, the J end lost 1 base, and 14 bases lay between the germline ends. Germline V gene sequence: CDR1 GTSNPN, CDR2 SVGIG (reference sequence). The CDR3 is made up of 16 amino acids. CDR3 nucleotide sequence: TGTGCCTGGAGTGTAGGTGTAGCGCCAGGCACAGATACGCAGTATTTT. Translating gives CAWSVGVAPGTDTQYF.